This T cell receptor beta chain appears in the sequencing data of a study of CD8 T cells in ankylosing spondylitis. Whole-study findings and limits: Among TCR beta sequences, a motif of roughly 8 highly homologous variants appeared characteristic of ankylosing spondylitis blood. Disease-linked clones bore a CD8+ phenotype, appearing relatively rarely in peripheral blood.

Making the TCR beta libraries involved quantitative 5'-RACE with molecular barcodes. TCRdb independently ran MiXCR on the 5' RACE reads; one entry per CDR3 protein. Of 700,000 to 850,000 distinct CDR3 sequences listed, 10% to 15% are singletons. With regard to this clonotype: Its matching antigen is unknown.

This sequence was found in a male donor with ankylosing spondylitis. Sequencing used blood, either unsorted or a sorted T cell fraction (not recorded which).

As DNA, the CDR3 is TGTGCCAGCAGCTCCCCCTCTCAGGGGACTGAAGCTTTCTTT. Translated, it gives CASSSPSQGTEAFF. V is TRBV7-9 and J is TRBJ1-1, with D possibly TRBD1 on 6 matching bases. Germline CDR1 and CDR2: SEHNR and FQNEAQ (reference sequence). This CDR3 spans 14 amino acids. V lost 4 bases, J lost 5 bases, and 14 bases lay in between.